One sample yielded the 20 T cell receptor beta chains listed below, sequenced in a study of cytomegalovirus exposure and HLA in healthy donors. TCRdb's copy holds only in-frame clones and misses some; the assay was immunoSEQ multiplex PCR. The table shows some 310,000 clones, with roughly 87% occurring only once. The source material was PBMCs. These receptors came from a man aged 25 to 40 in good health and CMV-seronegative.

The chain links TRBV7-2 to TRBJ1-6; perhaps TRBD1 as D (5 bases). The CDR3 has 16 residues. V was cut by 5 bases and J by 7 bases, with 18 bases left in between. The germline V gene has CDR1 SGHTA and CDR2 FQGNSA. CDR3 residues: CASSRDRTLTNSPLHF. DNA for the CDR3: TGTGCCAGCAGCCGCGACCGGACACTAACCAATTCACCCCTCCACTTT.

V is TRBV10-3 and J is TRBJ2-1; 9 nucleotides align to TRBD1. The CDR3 runs 14 residues. Trimming removed 2 bases from V and 4 bases from J; junction bases left unmatched: 0. Looked up from germline, CDR1 is ENHRY and CDR2 is SYGVKD. CDR3 region: CAISEGQGYNEQFF. DNA for the CDR3: TGTGCCATCAGTGAGGGACAGGGGTACAATGAGCAGTTCTTC.

This chain connects TRBV10-1 to TRBJ2-1; D may be TRBD1 (6 bases). This CDR3 region has 14 residues. Germline V gene data show CDR1 as WNHNN and CDR2 as SYGVQD (reference sequence). Trimming removed 10 bases from V and 4 bases from J, with 17 bases in between. The CDR3 coding sequence is TGCGCCACTCCCAGCTGGACAGTTTACAATGAGCAGTTCTTC. It codes for CATPSWTVYNEQFF.

DNA of the CDR3: TGTGCCAGCAGTGAAGGCTCAGTCAACTATGGCTACACCTTC. This translates into CASSEGSVNYGYTF. This chain connects TRBV6-1 to TRBJ1-2; D is ambiguous. The length of the CDR3 is 14 residues. Germline lookup yields CDR1 MNHNS and CDR2 SASEGT. Trimming pared 1 base from V and 2 bases from J, leaving 8 bases between.

The V call is TRBV19, the J call TRBJ1-1, with TRBD1 matching 9 bases. Germline loops: CDR1 LNHDA, CDR2 SQIVND (reference sequence). This CDR3 contains 16 residues. The V gene end was trimmed by 7 bases and the J gene end by 9 bases; junction bases not matched to a gene: 18. For the CDR3, the DNA is TGTGCCAGTACTCCCACCGGGACAGGGTCAACCCGTCAAGCTTTCTTT. Its protein is CASTPTGTGSTRQAFF.

The CDR3 protein is CASSLSRRTANYGYTF. The CDR3 nucleotides read TGTGCCAGCAGTTTGAGTCGGAGGACAGCTAACTATGGCTACACCTTC. This sequence joins TRBV28 and TRBJ1-2; D is perhaps TRBD1 (6 bases). Looked up from germline, CDR1 is MDHEN and CDR2 is SYDVKM. Trimming stripped 3 bases from V and 0 bases from J, with 14 bases between. CDR3 size: 16 residues.

J is TRBJ1-2 and V is TRBV30, with D unresolved. V was clipped by 0 bases and J by 7 bases, with 18 bases between them. Germline CDR1 is GTSNPN and CDR2 is SVGIG (reference sequence). CDR3 size: 15 residues. The CDR3 here is CAWSVRGLGVGGYTF. The CDR3 bases are TGTGCCTGGAGTGTACGGGGTCTGGGAGTAGGTGGCTACACCTTC.

J is TRBJ1-6 and V is TRBV6-5; the D gene is possibly TRBD1 (5 bases). The V end lost 10 bases, the J end lost 4 bases, and 11 bases lay between the germline ends. The CDR3 consists of 13 residues. The germline V gene encodes CDR1 MNHEY and CDR2 SVGAGI. The CDR3 coding sequence is TGTGCCACGAGCCGGGGGTATAATTCACCCCTCCACTTT. This translates into CATSRGYNSPLHF.

The J gene is TRBJ2-7, the V gene TRBV9, with a weak D call TRBD1 (5 bases). Germline CDR1 and CDR2: SGDLS and YYNGEE. Trimming removed 0 bases at V and 2 bases at J, with 12 bases between. CDR3 length equals 15 residues. The CDR3 region has the DNA TGTGCCAGCAGCGTAGGTCGACAGCCCACCTACGAGCAGTACTTC. Its protein product is CASSVGRQPTYEQYF.

The rearrangement joins TRBV4-3 to TRBJ2-7; 9 bases fit TRBD2. CDR3 length equals 15 residues. V shed 1 base, J shed 1 base, and the junction held 2 bases outside the gene matches. CDR1 and CDR2 from the germline V gene are LGHNA and YSLEER. This CDR3 reads CASSQASGDSYEQYF. Here the CDR3 DNA reads TGCGCCAGCAGCCAAGCTAGCGGGGATTCCTACGAGCAGTACTTC.

This chain connects TRBV6-5 to TRBJ2-1; 9 nucleotides line up with TRBD2. The CDR3 is made up of 15 amino acids. V lost 5 bases, J lost 4 bases, and 6 bases stayed unmatched. The germline V gene encodes CDR1 MNHEY and CDR2 SVGAGI. The chain's CDR3 is CASSRRGGQYNEQFF. In nucleotides, the CDR3 is TGTGCCAGCAGTAGGCGGGGGGGCCAATACAATGAGCAGTTCTTC.

This chain uses TRBV7-9 with TRBJ2-3; weak D call: TRBD1 (6 bases). The CDR3 is 16 residues long. CDR1 is SEHNR and CDR2 is FQNEAQ in the germline V gene (reference sequence). Trimming removed 8 bases from V and 0 bases from J, with 18 bases in between. The CDR3 nucleotides are TGTGCCAGCCCGGACAGACACAGCTCTAGCACAGATACGCAGTATTTT. Protein sequence: CASPDRHSSSTDTQYF.

CDR3 sequence reads: CASSWGTGENQPQHF. The CDR3 DNA reads TGTGCCAGTAGTTGGGGGACAGGGGAAAATCAGCCCCAGCATTTT. V and J are TRBV19 and TRBJ1-5, with 10 bases aligning to TRBD1. Germline loops: CDR1 LNHDA, CDR2 SQIVND (reference sequence). The CDR3 spans 15 residues. Trimming took 5 bases from V and 4 from J; bases not matched to a gene: 5.

V and J are TRBV10-3 and TRBJ2-7; D possibly corresponds to TRBD1 (6 bases). Germline V gene data show CDR1 as ENHRY and CDR2 as SYGVKD. Trimming took off 7 bases at V and 7 bases at J, with 14 bases between the two ends. The CDR3 length is 12 residues. This CDR3 reads CAIIDPRGEQYF. CDR3 coding DNA: TGTGCCATCATAGATCCTAGGGGGGAGCAGTACTTC.

Only one count was recorded for this clone. This chain uses TRBV4-3 with TRBJ1-3, with D maybe TRBD1 (5 bases). This CDR3 has 16 amino acids. Germline V CDR1 and CDR2: LGHNA, YSLEER. The V end lost 4 bases, the J end lost 1 base, and 14 bases lay between the germline ends. The CDR3 is CASSRNAQGSGNTIYF. The CDR3 DNA sequence: TGCGCCAGCAGCCGAAACGCCCAGGGATCTGGAAACACCATATATTTT.

The chain links TRBV19 to TRBJ2-4; possibly TRBD1 for D (6 bases). V dropped 0 bases and J dropped 0 bases, with 24 bases sitting between them. CDR1 is LNHDA and CDR2 is SQIVND in the germline V gene (reference sequence). This CDR3 region has 21 residues. CDR3 loop: CASSIDHSRTATLLAKNIQYF. CDR3 sequence (DNA): TGTGCCAGTAGTATAGATCATAGTAGGACAGCGACATTATTAGCCAAAAACATTCAGTACTTC.

In DNA form, the CDR3 reads TGTGCCAGCAGCTATGGGACAGGGGGTAGTCAGCCCCAGCATTTT. The encoded protein is CASSYGTGGSQPQHF. This chain links TRBV5-8 with TRBJ1-5; TRBD1 agrees at 11 bases. The CDR3 spans 15 residues. J lost 6 bases, V lost 3 bases, and 5 bases had no gene match. Per the germline V gene, CDR1 is SGHTS and CDR2 is YDEGEE.

The genes are TRBV18 and TRBJ1-1; D gene ambiguous. Per germline, CDR1 KGHSH and CDR2 LQKENI. V was trimmed by 3 bases and J by 3 bases, leaving 8 bases between them. There are 13 residues in the CDR3. For the CDR3, the DNA is TGTGCCAGCTCACCCTCCGTTTACACTGAAGCTTTCTTT. This sequence encodes CASSPSVYTEAFF. Drawing the rest from reference TRBV18 and TRBJ1-1, the complete variable domain is NAGVMQNPRHLVRRRGQEARLRCSPMKGHSHVYWYRQLPEEGLKFMVYLQKENIIDESGMPKERFSAEFPKEGPSILRIQQVVRGDSAAYFCASSPSVYTEAFFGQGTRLTVV.

CDR3 protein: CASRSGGSGSFSEQYF. CDR3 nucleotide sequence: TGTGCCAGCCGCTCGGGAGGTTCTGGTTCATTCTCCGAGCAGTACTTC. The V gene is TRBV28, the J gene TRBJ2-7; 7 bases agree with TRBD2. CDR3 length: 16 residues. V shed 8 bases, J shed 6 bases, and the junction held 19 bases outside the gene matches. Germline V gives CDR1 MDHEN, CDR2 SYDVKM. Variable domain in full (rest from reference TRBV28 and TRBJ2-7): DVKVTQSSRYLVKRTGEKVFLECVQDMDHENMFWYRQDPGLGLRLIYFSYDVKMKEKGDIPEGYSVSREKKERFSLILESASTNQTSMYLCASRSGGSGSFSEQYFGPGTRLTVT.

The chain links TRBV27 to TRBJ1-6; maybe TRBD1 (6 bases). Per germline, CDR1 MNHEY and CDR2 SMNVEV (reference sequence). This CDR3 has 16 amino acids. V was cut by 4 bases and J by 8 bases, with 18 bases left in between. The chain's CDR3 is CASSYTRGRGDSPLHF. The CDR3 DNA is TGTGCCAGCAGTTATACCAGGGGAAGAGGCGATTCACCCCTCCACTTT.